This passage covers 16 T cell receptor beta chains from one sample sequenced in a study of T and B cells in COVID-19 patients. Multiplex PCR with BIOMED2 TRB-A/B primer pools amplified TRB rearrangements. TCRdb re-called the multiplex PCR reads through MiXCR, storing one row per CDR3 protein. The sample holds some 8,000 distinct CDR3 sequences, 25% seen once. From blood, 250-500 ng of genomic DNA served as TRB template. The sample consisted of blood. The receptors shown here come from a human donor who had recovered from COVID-19.

The J gene is TRBJ2-6, the V gene TRBV6-5; no clear D gene. The V gene's germline CDR1 is MNHEY and CDR2 SVGAGI. V was clipped by 5 bases and J by 0 bases, with 11 bases between them. CDR3 length equals 16 residues. The CDR3, as DNA: TGTGCCAGCAGTGTTTCCGCGAGCTCTGGGGCCAACGTCCTGACTTTC. Translation: CASSVSASSGANVLTF.

The J gene is TRBJ1-2, the V gene TRBV28; D remains ambiguous. There are 12 residues in the CDR3. The ends were cut back, 5 bases at V and 7 bases at J, with 11 bases in the middle. Germline V CDR1 and CDR2: MDHEN, SYDVKM. The DNA for the CDR3 is TGTGCCAGCAGTGCCCTTGGGGTTGGCTACACCTTC. Amino acids: CASSALGVGYTF.

V and J are TRBV18 and TRBJ2-7, with D possibly being TRBD1 (8 bases). The CDR3 is 14 residues long. Trimming took off 0 bases at V and 6 bases at J, with 12 bases between the two ends. CDR1 is KGHSH, CDR2 LQKENI, per germline. In DNA form, the CDR3 reads TGTGCCAGCTCACCACCGGACAGGGAGGGCGAGCAGTACTTC. Amino acid sequence: CASSPPDREGEQYF.

This clonotype is labeled medium-sized (0.01 to 0.1%). The chain carries TRBV6-5 and TRBJ2-1, with D possibly called TRBD1 or TRBD2 (6 bases each). This CDR3 contains 15 residues. Trimming cost V 4 bases and J 6 bases, with 16 bases left between them. Germline V lookup: CDR1 MNHEY, CDR2 SVGAGI. This CDR3 reads CASSSGARVGNEQFF. CDR3 nucleotide sequence: TGTGCCAGCAGTTCGGGGGCTAGGGTGGGCAATGAGCAGTTCTTC.

This clonotype occurred a few times. The V call is TRBV7-2, the J call TRBJ2-2; 8 bases map to TRBD2. V was pared by 5 bases and J by 4 bases, with 9 bases of the junction left unmatched. Germline V gene lookup returns CDR1 SGHTA and CDR2 FQGNSA. This CDR3 has 16 amino acids. The CDR3 DNA reads TGTGCCAGCAGCCTCGTAGCGGGGCTGGGCACCGGGGAGCTGTTTTTT. Protein product: CASSLVAGLGTGELFF.

This clonotype showed up many times. The rearrangement joins TRBV18 to TRBJ2-4; TRBD2 agrees at 7 bases. Germline CDR1 is KGHSH and CDR2 is LQKENI. The CDR3 sequence is 15 residues long. V trimming: 5 bases; J trimming: 1 base; junction bases outside the gene matches: 5. CDR3: CASSGGDRAKNIQYF. As DNA, the CDR3 is TGTGCCAGCTCAGGGGGGGACCGGGCCAAAAACATTCAGTACTTC. The full variable domain, its missing parts supplied by reference TRBV18 and TRBJ2-4, is NAGVMQNPRHLVRRRGQEARLRCSPMKGHSHVYWYRQLPEEGLKFMVYLQKENIIDESGMPKERFSAEFPKEGPSILRIQQVVRGDSAAYFCASSGGDRAKNIQYFGAGTRLSVL.

This clonotype is judged medium-sized (0.01 to 0.1%). This chain links TRBV6-5 with TRBJ1-4, with a tentative D call TRBD1 (6 bases). The CDR3 length is 15 residues. CDR1 is MNHEY, CDR2 SVGAGI, per germline. V was shortened by 2 bases and J by 6 bases, with 13 bases between the two germline ends. The CDR3 DNA reads as TGTGCCAGCAGTTACGGCGGACAGAACTATGAAAAACTGTTTTTT. Its protein product is CASSYGGQNYEKLFF.

Within the sample, this clonotype is medium-sized. The chain recombines TRBV6-2 or TRBV6-3 with TRBJ2-7, with D tentatively TRBD1 (7 bases). The CDR3 contains 15 residues. CDR1 is MNHEY and CDR2 is SVGEGT in the germline V gene. V lost 6 bases, J lost 6 bases, and 21 bases lay in between. The CDR3 region is CASRPGQAWDSEQYF. The CDR3 bases are TGTGCCAGCAGGCCCGGACAGGCCTGGGACTCCGAGCAGTACTTC.

This rearrangement joins TRBV7-2 to TRBJ1-2; D remains ambiguous. The CDR3 is 13 amino acids. Germline CDR1 and CDR2: SGHTA and FQGNSA. Trimming removed 5 bases at V and 1 base at J, with 8 bases between. The CDR3 protein is CASSPQVNYGYTF. CDR3 coding DNA: TGTGCCAGCAGCCCCCAGGTTAACTATGGCTACACCTTC.

The chain carries TRBV6-2 or TRBV6-3 and TRBJ2-3; D is unresolved. From germline, CDR1 is MNHEY and CDR2 SVGEGT. V was clipped by 5 bases and J by 3 bases, with 15 bases between them. This CDR3 has 15 amino acids. CDR3 nucleotides: TGTGCCAGCAGTCCAAGTGGTATTCGGACAGATACGCAGTATTTT. Its protein is CASSPSGIRTDTQYF.

The J gene is TRBJ1-1, the V gene TRBV11-1, with D uncertain. The CDR3 runs 14 residues. Trimming pared 5 bases from V and 0 bases from J, leaving 10 bases between. The V gene's germline CDR1 is SGHAT and CDR2 FQDESV (reference sequence). This CDR3 reads CASSARGMNTEAFF. As DNA, the CDR3 is TGTGCCAGCAGCGCCCGGGGAATGAACACTGAAGCTTTCTTT.

This clonotype was detected a few times. The J gene is TRBJ1-1, the V gene TRBV7-6; D gene unclear. The CDR3 spans 15 residues. Germline CDR1 SGHVS, CDR2 FNYEAQ. V gave up 0 bases and J gave up 1 base, with 9 bases separating them. The CDR3: CASSLAPTQNTEAFF. The CDR3 DNA reads as TGTGCCAGCAGCTTAGCTCCGACCCAGAACACTGAAGCTTTCTTT.

This clonotype appeared many times. The chain carries TRBV27 and TRBJ1-5, with 12 bases identical to TRBD1. The CDR3 runs 16 residues. With V trimmed by 5 bases and J by 3 bases, 5 bases remained unmatched. CDR1 is MNHEY, CDR2 SMNVEV, per germline (reference sequence). The CDR3 is CASSRGTGGLNQPQHF. As DNA, the CDR3 is TGTGCCAGCAGTAGGGGGACAGGGGGCCTCAATCAGCCCCAGCATTTT.

The rearrangement joins TRBV5-1 to TRBJ1-3; 7 bases align to TRBD1. The CDR3 consists of 15 residues. Trimming removed 4 bases from V and 2 bases from J; junction bases left unmatched: 6. Germline V gene lookup returns CDR1 SGHRS and CDR2 YFSETQ. The CDR3 reads CASSATQGAGNTIYF. The CDR3, as DNA: TGCGCCAGCAGCGCAACTCAGGGGGCTGGAAACACCATATATTTT.

The chain recombines TRBV19 with TRBJ2-2; 11 bases match TRBD2. With 3 bases clipped from V and 5 bases from J, the junction kept 23 bases outside the gene matches. CDR1 LNHDA and CDR2 SQIVND come from the germline V gene (reference sequence). CDR3 length equals 22 residues. This CDR3 reads CASSMAASGGPLIGPPTGELFF. In nucleotides, the CDR3 is TGTGCCAGTAGTATGGCGGCTAGCGGGGGGCCCCTTATCGGTCCCCCAACCGGGGAGCTGTTTTTT.

The rearrangement joins TRBV7-9 to TRBJ2-7; D may correspond to TRBD1 or TRBD2 (5 bases each). From germline, CDR1 is SEHNR and CDR2 FQNEAQ (reference sequence). Trimming stripped 4 bases from V and 2 bases from J, with 18 bases between. This CDR3 has 16 amino acids. CDR3 nucleotide sequence: TGTGCCAGCAGCTCTCAACCGGGACGGGGACCCTACGAGCAGTACTTC. Its translation: CASSSQPGRGPYEQYF.